The 27 T cell receptor beta chains reported below all come from one sample, sequenced in a study of Graves' ophthalmopathy and Graves' hyperthyroidism. Scientists amplified the TCR beta CDR3 regions from RNA transcripts. Second-round multiplex PCR came after a first-round RT-PCR that employed HTBI primers. TCRdb reprocessed the multiplex PCR reads with MiXCR, giving one entry per CDR3 protein. The table lists around 400,000 distinct CDR3 sequences, 21% of them singletons. The specimen was peripheral blood. All receptors come from a woman aged 18-30 years with stable Graves' hyperthyroidism.

Many counts were recorded for this clonotype. V usage is TRBV12-3 or TRBV12-4 and J usage is TRBJ1-5; TRBD1 is a possible D gene (6 bases). The CDR3 loop spans 14 amino acids. V dropped 4 bases and J dropped 5 bases, with 12 bases sitting between them. Here the CDR3 reads CASSSQGWDQPQHF. CDR3 in DNA: TGTGCCAGCAGTTCACAGGGTTGGGATCAGCCCCAGCATTTT.

This clonotype was seen ten or more times. The gene calls are TRBV7-2 and TRBJ2-7, with D possibly being TRBD1 (6 bases). Germline CDR1 reads SGHTA; CDR2 reads FQGNSA. This CDR3 has 14 amino acids. V was clipped by 7 bases and J by 2 bases, with 15 bases between them. CDR3 nucleotide sequence: TGTGCCAGCAACCTACACCCAGGGGCCTACGAGCAGTACTTC. Translation: CASNLHPGAYEQYF.

The genes are TRBV2 and TRBJ1-2; D is unclear. The CDR3 has 15 amino acids. Looked up from germline, CDR1 is SNHLY and CDR2 is FYNNEI. Trimming removed 5 bases from V and 4 bases from J, with 17 bases in between. The CDR3 region is CASSPSAGLVYGYTF. In DNA, the CDR3 is TGTGCCAGCAGTCCCTCGGCTGGACTCGTCTATGGCTACACCTTC.

In its sample, this clonotype was seen many times. The chain couples TRBV7-8 to TRBJ2-4; tentatively, D is TRBD1 or TRBD2 (5 bases each). The V and J ends lost 6 bases and 9 bases respectively, with 9 bases between them. The CDR3 runs to 11 residues. Germline V lookup: CDR1 SGHVS, CDR2 FQNEAQ. The CDR3 bases are TGTGCCAGCAGTCGGGGCGGCATTCAGTACTTC. Its protein is CASSRGGIQYF.

The chain is built from TRBV18 and TRBJ1-1; tentatively, D is TRBD1 (5 bases). Germline-derived CDR1 and CDR2 are KGHSH and LQKENI. The germline V and J ends were trimmed by 6 bases and 4 bases, with 18 bases remaining between them. There are 15 residues in the CDR3. The CDR3 sequence: CASSDLGTLGTEAFF. The CDR3 DNA reads as TGTGCCAGCTCCGACCTGGGGACGCTGGGCACTGAAGCTTTCTTT.

This clonotype has a handful of counts. The chain is built from TRBV7-8 and TRBJ2-5; 14 positions agree with TRBD2. V lost 5 bases and J lost 2; bases outside the gene matches: 13. The CDR3 runs to 19 residues. Per the germline V gene, CDR1 is SGHVS and CDR2 is FQNEAQ. CDR3 DNA: TGTGCCAGCAGCCACCGATTGGGGACTAGCGGGGGATATCAAGAGACCCAGTACTTC. As protein: CASSHRLGTSGGYQETQYF.

In regard to this clonotype: Possible read error: a much larger clone is one base away. The rearrangement joins TRBV11-2 to TRBJ2-7; 11 bases are a match to TRBD1. Germline CDR1 is SGHAT and CDR2 is FQNNGV. CDR3 size: 14 residues. CDR3 DNA sequence: TGTGCCTGCAGTACGGACAGGGGGCGGTACGAGCAGTACTTC. It translates to CACSTDRGRYEQYF.

This clonotype has ten or more counts. V usage is TRBV25-1 and J usage is TRBJ2-7; 11 bases fit TRBD2. V shed 2 bases, J shed 5 bases, and the junction held 11 bases outside the gene matches. This CDR3 has 17 residues. Germline V lookup: CDR1 MGHDK, CDR2 SYGVNS. The CDR3 reads CASSESLAGGGADEQYF. The CDR3 nucleotides are TGTGCCAGCAGTGAAAGTCTAGCGGGAGGAGGGGCGGACGAGCAGTACTTC.

Many counts were recorded for this clonotype. The rearrangement uses TRBV12-3 or TRBV12-4 and TRBJ1-2, with D perhaps matching TRBD1 (5 bases). CDR3 length: 14 amino acids. The V and J ends lost 4 bases and 6 bases respectively, with 15 bases between them. CDR3: CASSSGVPDHGYTF. The CDR3 DNA sequence: TGTGCCAGCAGTTCGGGGGTGCCTGATCATGGCTACACCTTC.

This chain connects TRBV28 to TRBJ2-7, with 7 nucleotides matching TRBD1. V trimming: 4 bases; J trimming: 2 bases; junction bases outside the gene matches: 8. The germline CDR1 and CDR2 sequences are MDHEN and SYDVKM. The CDR3 runs to 15 residues. This chain's CDR3 is CASSSTPGQTYEQYF. The DNA of the CDR3 is TGTGCCAGCAGTTCAACCCCGGGACAGACCTACGAGCAGTACTTC.

This chain uses TRBV11-2 with TRBJ1-6, with unresolved D. Germline V CDR1 and CDR2: SGHAT, FQNNGV. V lost 5 bases and J lost 9, with 8 bases in between. This CDR3 comprises 12 residues. DNA for the CDR3: TGTGCCAGCAGCCCCCGTCTTTCACCCCTCCACTTT. This gives the protein CASSPRLSPLHF.

V usage is TRBV20-1 and J usage is TRBJ1-6; 10 positions agree with TRBD1. The J segment lost 1 base and the V segment lost 0 bases, leaving 15 bases of the junction unmatched. The CDR3 is 21 residues long. Germline V CDR1 and CDR2: DFQATT, SNEGSKA (reference sequence). CDR3 loop: CSARDWGDRGPRGSYNSPLHF. The CDR3 nucleotides read TGCAGTGCTAGAGATTGGGGAGACAGGGGGCCGCGAGGGTCCTATAATTCACCCCTCCACTTT.

This clonotype was picked up many times. The genes are TRBV15 and TRBJ1-2, with D possibly being TRBD1 (6 bases). The V end was cut by 0 bases, the J end by 6 bases, with 14 bases between. CDR1 and CDR2 from the germline V gene are LNHNV and YYDKDF (reference sequence). The CDR3 consists of 15 residues. The CDR3 DNA is TGTGCCACCAGCAGAGATTTTGGCAGGGACAATGGCTACACCTTC. Translated, it gives CATSRDFGRDNGYTF.

This clonotype occurred many times. The V gene is TRBV5-1, the J gene TRBJ1-1, with D possibly TRBD1 on 5 matching bases. Germline assignment: CDR1 SGHRS and CDR2 YFSETQ. This CDR3 is built from 16 residues. The V and J ends lost 5 bases and 0 bases respectively, with 17 bases between them. CDR3 sequence: CASRPRVTGVNTEAFF. In nucleotides, the CDR3 is TGCGCCAGCAGGCCCCGAGTAACAGGCGTGAACACTGAAGCTTTCTTT.

In its sample, this clonotype was seen a few times. The chain links TRBV11-2 to TRBJ2-7; tentatively, D is TRBD1 or TRBD2 (6 bases each). V lost 5 bases to trimming and J lost 2 bases, with 22 bases between them. This CDR3 contains 17 residues. Germline CDR1 reads SGHAT; CDR2 reads FQNNGV. CDR3 sequence: CASSIKGGSRTTYEQYF. The CDR3, as DNA: TGTGCCAGCAGCATAAAAGGGGGGTCGCGGACGACCTACGAGCAGTACTTC. Full variable domain (outside the CDR3, taken from reference TRBV11-2 and TRBJ2-7): EAGVAQSPRYKIIEKRQSVAFWCNPISGHATLYWYQQILGQGPKLLIQFQNNGVVDDSQLPKDRFSAERLKGVDSTLKIQPAKLEDSAVYLCASSIKGGSRTTYEQYFGPGTRLTVT.

This clonotype was seen many times. The V call is TRBV7-2, the J call TRBJ2-7; the D is unclear. This CDR3 spans 13 amino acids. V lost 1 base and J 2 bases, leaving 6 bases between the germline ends. Per germline, CDR1 SGHTA and CDR2 FQGNSA. The CDR3 sequence is CASSLESPYEQYF. The DNA for the CDR3 is TGTGCCAGCAGCTTAGAATCCCCCTACGAGCAGTACTTC.

This clonotype was seen many times. The genes are TRBV20-1 and TRBJ2-7; D perhaps matches TRBD1 (6 bases). The V end lost 6 bases, the J end lost 5 bases, and 11 bases lay between the germline ends. This CDR3 has 11 amino acids. In germline, CDR1 is DFQATT, CDR2 SNEGSKA (reference sequence). The DNA for the CDR3 is TGCAGTGCCCCGGACAGAAACGAGCAGTACTTC. Translating gives CSAPDRNEQYF.

The chain recombines TRBV29-1 with TRBJ1-2; a possible D gene is TRBD1 (5 bases). The germline CDR1 and CDR2 sequences are SQVTM and ANQGSEA. The CDR3 loop spans 12 amino acids. V lost 1 base and J 7 bases, leaving 10 bases between the germline ends. The CDR3 here is CSVEGGTGGYTF. In DNA form, the CDR3 reads TGCAGCGTTGAAGGGGGGACGGGTGGCTACACCTTC.

Ten or more counts support this clonotype. The chain couples TRBV7-2 to TRBJ1-5, with a possible D match to TRBD1 (5 bases). Germline loops: CDR1 SGHTA, CDR2 FQGNSA. Trimming removed 4 bases from V and 7 bases from J, with 11 bases in between. The CDR3 is 13 residues long. In DNA, the CDR3 is TGTGCCAGCAGCTCCCAGGGTAACCAGCCCCAGCATTTT. Translating gives CASSSQGNQPQHF.

The chain carries TRBV6-1 and TRBJ1-5, with 9 positions matching TRBD1. Germline lookup yields CDR1 MNHNS and CDR2 SASEGT. CDR3 length equals 17 residues. V lost 5 bases and J lost 6; bases outside the gene matches: 14. Here the CDR3 reads CASSPTGGVDGGQPQHF. CDR3 in DNA: TGTGCCAGCAGTCCAACAGGGGGCGTGGATGGCGGTCAGCCCCAGCATTTT.

The genes are TRBV12-3 or TRBV12-4 and TRBJ2-5; D is ambiguous. The CDR3 extends over 14 amino acids. V lost 3 bases and J 12 bases, leaving 20 bases between the germline ends. The CDR3: CASSLLKYQESEYF. The CDR3 nucleotides are TGTGCCAGCAGTTTGTTAAAGTACCAAGAGTCCGAGTACTTC.

This clonotype was recorded many times. J is TRBJ1-1 and V is TRBV5-4; D gene uncertain. The CDR3 sequence is 15 residues long. V lost 4 bases, J lost 0 bases, and 13 bases lay in between. From germline, CDR1 is SGHNT and CDR2 YYREEE (reference sequence). The CDR3 sequence: CASSIGTGLNTEAFF. The CDR3 DNA reads as TGTGCCAGCAGCATTGGAACGGGTTTGAACACTGAAGCTTTCTTT.

This clonotype appeared many times. V usage is TRBV20-1 and J usage is TRBJ1-3; tentative D call: TRBD1 (6 bases). V lost 5 bases, J lost 0 bases, and 11 bases lay in between. Germline-derived CDR1 and CDR2 are DFQATT and SNEGSKA (reference sequence). This CDR3 comprises 14 residues. DNA for the CDR3: TGCAGTGCTCGACAGGCTAACTCTGGAAACACCATATATTTT. Protein sequence: CSARQANSGNTIYF.

This clonotype showed up many times. The chain links TRBV20-1 to TRBJ2-2; D is unclear. In germline, CDR1 is DFQATT, CDR2 SNEGSKA (reference sequence). This CDR3 has 14 amino acids. V was trimmed by 3 bases and J by 4 bases, leaving 12 bases between them. CDR3 loop: CSARVGTLTGELFF. CDR3 nucleotide sequence: TGCAGTGCTAGGGTCGGTACCCTCACCGGGGAGCTGTTTTTT.

The chain employs TRBV6-2 or TRBV6-3 and TRBJ1-1; D might be TRBD1 (6 bases). The V gene lost 4 bases and the J gene lost 4 bases, with 13 bases spanning the gap. This CDR3 is 14 amino acids long. CDR1 and CDR2 (germline): MNHEY, SVGEGT. The CDR3 is CASSSYREGTEAFF. The CDR3, as DNA: TGTGCCAGCAGTTCCTACAGGGAGGGCACTGAAGCTTTCTTT.

For this clonotype: One end of the junction is discordant with germline, which a read error may explain. This chain connects TRBV6-1 to TRBJ1-1; D is perhaps TRBD1 (6 bases). This CDR3 region has 14 residues. Germline CDR1 is MNHNS and CDR2 is SASEGT. Here the CDR3 reads CSSSEGHSNTEAFF. The CDR3 bases are TGTTCCAGCAGTGAGGGACATTCCAACACTGAAGCTTTCTTT.

This clonotype was detected ten times or more. The genes are TRBV6-1 and TRBJ2-4; D uncertain. This CDR3 region has 15 residues. Trimming pared 6 bases from V and 7 bases from J, leaving 19 bases between. Germline CDR1 and CDR2: MNHNS and SASEGT. The CDR3 DNA reads as TGTGCCAGCAGATGGACCCCCGACTTAATCAACATTCAGTACTTC. Protein: CASRWTPDLINIQYF.